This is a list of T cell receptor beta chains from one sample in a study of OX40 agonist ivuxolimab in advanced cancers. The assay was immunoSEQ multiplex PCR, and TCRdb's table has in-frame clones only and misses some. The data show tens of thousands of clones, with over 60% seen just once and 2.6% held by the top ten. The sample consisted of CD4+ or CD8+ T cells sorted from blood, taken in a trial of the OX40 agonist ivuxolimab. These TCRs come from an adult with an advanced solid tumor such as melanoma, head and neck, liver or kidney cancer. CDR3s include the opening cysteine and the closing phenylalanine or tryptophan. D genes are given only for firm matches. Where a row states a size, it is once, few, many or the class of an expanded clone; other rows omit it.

TGTGCCAGCAGTCCCTCAGAGGGTGGCTACACCTTC CASSPSEGGYTF TRBJ1-2 . TRBV27 .
TGTGCCAGCAGTCCGCGGAGAGTTAGCGCAGATACGCAGTATTTT CASSPRRVSADTQYF TRBJ2-3 . TRBV27 .
TGTGCCAGCAGTGACAGGGTTGGATCACCCCTCCACTTT CASSDRVGSPLHF TRBJ1-6 . TRBV2 .
TGCGCCAGCAGCTTGGATGCCCGCGTGGCTCAGGGTCGCGGCTACACCTTC CASSLDARVAQGRGYTF TRBJ1-2 . TRBV5-1 .
TGTGCCAGTAGTATAGACCTAGCGGGGCCATCGCGCTACTTC CASSIDLAGPSRYF TRBJ2-7 TRBD2 TRBV19 .
TGCAGCGTTGAAGGGACCGTGGATGAGCAGTTCTTC CSVEGTVDEQFF TRBJ2-1 . TRBV29-1 .
TGTGCCAGCAGCCCCCCCATGGCGAGAAGCACAGATACGCAGTATTTT CASSPPMARSTDTQYF TRBJ2-3 . TRBV7-9 few
TGTGCCGCCGGGGGGATGGAGACCCAGTACTTC CAAGGMETQYF TRBJ2-5 TRBD2 TRBV10-3 .
TGTGCCAGCAGTTTCGGACAGGTGAACACTGAAGCTTTCTTT CASSFGQVNTEAFF TRBJ1-1 TRBD1 TRBV6-5 few
TGTGCCAGCTCACGTCTGAACCCGAGCGGGAGGGCCGGCTACGGGCAGTACTTC CASSRLNPSGRAGYGQYF TRBJ2-7 TRBD2 TRBV18 .
TGTGCCAGCAGTACCGCTACCGGAACGAGGGCAGAAGAGACCCAGTACTTC CASSTATGTRAEETQYF TRBJ2-5 . TRBV27 .
TGTGCCAGTAGTATGTATGGGGGCGAAGAAAAACTGTTTTTT CASSMYGGEEKLFF TRBJ1-4 . TRBV19 .
TGTGCCATCAGGGGGGGGAAGTCCTACGAGCAGTACTTC CAIRGGKSYEQYF TRBJ2-7 TRBD2 TRBV10-3 .